The T cell receptor beta chain under discussion was sequenced for a study of blood T cell repertoires in COVID-19. Trimming at V came to 5 bases and at J to 2 bases, leaving 8 bases not matched to a gene. The CDR3 consists of 15 residues. Germline values: CDR1 LNHDA, CDR2 SQIVND (reference sequence). TCRdb keeps only in-frame clones here, not all; method: immunoSEQ multiplex PCR. The sample shows 130,000 to 150,000 clones, about 80% of them seen only once. The sequence came from a man aged 50-59 years who had recovered from COVID-19. J is TRBJ1-2 and V is TRBV19; TRBD1 matches at 7 bases. Specimen: PBMCs or T cells enriched from blood (not recorded which). This CDR3 is CASSAYRGNNYGYTF. The CDR3 nucleotides read TGTGCCAGTAGTGCATACAGGGGCAACAACTATGGCTACACCTTC.